These T cell receptor beta chains were read from a single sample in a study of vaccination effects on CD4 cells after COVID-19. Sequencing was performed with immunoSEQ multiplex PCR; in TCRdb, only in-frame clones are kept and a portion is missing. The data show under 40,000 clones, 70% seen once. These receptors have no identified antigens. The sequences come from CD4+ T cells from PBMCs cultured without peptide, collected before COVID-19 vaccination. The receptors derive from a human donor who received a COVID-19 vaccine. CDR3s include the opening cysteine and the closing phenylalanine or tryptophan. D genes are given only for firm matches. Clone size is shown for a subset of rows, as once, few, many or a class of expanded clone.

d_call	v_call	clone_size	j_call	cdr3_aa	cdr3_nt
.	TRBV29-1	.	TRBJ2-7	CSVSLPQRSSYEQYF	TGCAGCGTTTCGCTACCACAACGGAGCTCCTACGAGCAGTACTTC
.	TRBV14	.	TRBJ2-7	CASSQGKGWSYEQYF	TGTGCCAGCAGCCAAGGAAAGGGTTGGTCCTACGAGCAGTACTTC
TRBD1	TRBV6-5	.	TRBJ2-7	CASSRDRGSYEQYF	TGTGCCAGCAGTAGAGACAGGGGCTCCTACGAGCAGTACTTC
TRBD1	TRBV6-5	.	TRBJ1-5	CASSQGTVSNQPQHF	TGTGCCAGCAGTCAGGGGACAGTTAGCAATCAGCCCCAGCATTTT
TRBD1	TRBV7-9	few	TRBJ1-2	CASRPGQGFGYTF	TGTGCCAGCAGACCGGGACAGGGATTCGGCTACACCTTC
.	TRBV9	few	TRBJ2-1	CASSVGWTNEQFF	TGTGCCAGCAGCGTCGGGTGGACCAATGAGCAGTTCTTC
TRBD1	TRBV29-1	.	TRBJ1-4	CSVAKTGGEEKLFF	TGCAGCGTGGCTAAAACAGGGGGCGAAGAAAAACTGTTTTTT
.	TRBV23-1	few	TRBJ2-2	CASSQSRGQVTGELFF	TGCGCCAGCAGTCAATCTAGGGGCCAAGTCACCGGGGAGCTGTTTTTT
.	TRBV5-6	few	TRBJ1-5	CASSKDEGQPQHF	TGTGCCAGCAGCAAGGACGAAGGACAGCCCCAGCATTTT
TRBD2	TRBV6-5	.	TRBJ2-1	CASMVGGGFNNEQFF	TGTGCCAGCATGGTCGGCGGGGGGTTTAACAATGAGCAGTTCTTC
.	TRBV4-1	.	TRBJ1-3	CASSQFSGNTIYF	TGCGCCAGCAGCCAATTCTCTGGAAACACCATATATTTT
TRBD1	TRBV2	.	TRBJ1-1	CAGSRQGDVTEAFF	TGTGCCGGATCGAGACAGGGGGATGTCACTGAAGCTTTCTTT
.	TRBV3-1/TRBV3-2	.	TRBJ1-3	CASSQGGRGNTIYF	TGTGCCAGCAGCCAAGGGGGTCGAGGAAACACCATATATTTT
TRBD2	TRBV7-9	few	TRBJ2-3	CASSLVILAGTDTQYF	TGTGCCAGCAGCTTGGTTATACTAGCGGGCACAGATACGCAGTATTTT
TRBD1	TRBV3-1/TRBV3-2	few	TRBJ1-2	CASSQDTGQRYGYTF	TGTGCCAGCAGCCAAGATACGGGACAGCGCTATGGCTACACCTTC
TRBD1	TRBV6-2/TRBV6-3	.	TRBJ1-6	CASSPWTGQIGSPLHF	TGTGCCAGCAGCCCATGGACGGGACAGATCGGTTCACCCCTCCACTTT
TRBD2	TRBV18	.	TRBJ2-7	CASSPRGGSYEQYF	TGTGCCAGCTCACCACGTGGCGGGAGCTACGAGCAGTACTTC
TRBD2	TRBV7-8	.	TRBJ2-1	CASSSSQGGITYNEQFF	TGTGCCAGCAGCTCGAGCCAGGGAGGGATAACCTACAATGAGCAGTTCTTC
.	TRBV5-1	medium-sized	TRBJ1-3	CASSLASRFSGNTIYF	TGCGCCAGCAGCTTGGCATCCCGGTTTTCTGGAAACACCATATATTTT
TRBD1	TRBV6-5	.	TRBJ1-1	CASSRDSSIKAAFF	TGTGCCAGCAGTAGGGACAGCTCCATCAAAGCGGCTTTCTTT
.	TRBV9	.	TRBJ2-2	CASSVVDVTGELFF	TGTGCCAGCAGCGTAGTCGACGTCACCGGGGAGCTGTTTTTT
TRBD1	TRBV9	.	TRBJ1-2	CASTLPGGNAYGYTF	TGTGCCAGCACCCTCCCAGGGGGAAATGCCTATGGCTACACCTTC
.	TRBV7-2	.	TRBJ1-6	CASSLVLGSPLHF	TGTGCCAGCAGCTTAGTTTTGGGCTCACCCCTCCACTTT
.	TRBV12-3/TRBV12-4	.	TRBJ2-1	CASSPETGQQFF	TGTGCCAGCAGCCCTGAAACGGGACAGCAGTTCTTC
.	TRBV30	.	TRBJ1-5	CAWSHRGGQPQHF	TGTGCCTGGAGCCACCGGGGCGGCCAGCCCCAGCATTTT
.	TRBV25-1	.	TRBJ1-2	CASSATGNYGYTF	TGTGCCAGCAGTGCGACAGGAAACTATGGCTACACCTTC
.	TRBV6-5	.	TRBJ1-1	CASSRTRYYDAEAFF	TGTGCCAGCAGCCGAACCCGTTACTACGACGCTGAAGCTTTCTTT
TRBD1	TRBV12-3/TRBV12-4	.	TRBJ2-7	CASSLGQSYEQYF	TGTGCCAGCAGTTTGGGACAGTCCTACGAGCAGTACTTC
.	TRBV11-2	.	TRBJ2-1	CASSPRNEQFF	TGTGCCAGCAGCCCCCGAAATGAGCAGTTCTTC
.	TRBV5-1	.	TRBJ1-3	CASSFTGISGNTIYF	TGCGCCAGCAGCTTCACAGGGATCTCTGGAAACACCATATATTTT
.	TRBV4-1	few	TRBJ1-3	CASSQVLPPGFGGNTIYF	TGCGCCAGCAGCCAAGTTCTACCTCCGGGGTTTGGTGGAAACACCATATATTTT
.	TRBV3-1/TRBV3-2	few	TRBJ1-2	CASSQGVQGHGYTF	TGTGCCAGCAGCCAAGGTGTACAGGGTCATGGCTACACCTTC
.	TRBV12-3/TRBV12-4	.	TRBJ1-4	CASQVATNEKLFF	TGTGCCAGCCAAGTTGCAACTAATGAAAAACTGTTTTTT
TRBD1	TRBV6-5	once	TRBJ1-4	CASSYVGTGNEKLFF	TGTGCCAGCAGTTACGTAGGGACAGGCAATGAAAAACTGTTTTTT
.	TRBV3-1/TRBV3-2	few	TRBJ1-2	CASSRPAAQGYTF	TGTGCCAGCAGCCGACCGGCGGCACAAGGCTACACCTTC
.	TRBV15	once	TRBJ1-4	CATSRAGLAEGKLFF	TGTGCCACCAGCAGAGCAGGCTTGGCGGAGGGAAAACTGTTTTTT
.	TRBV5-1	.	TRBJ2-7	CASSLEVGVEYEQYF	TGCGCCAGCAGCTTGGAGGTGGGAGTGGAGTACGAGCAGTACTTC